Below, one T cell receptor beta chain is given with its context. Its matching antigen is unknown. A read error may produce the germline difference seen at one junction end. MiXCR was run by TCRdb on the PCR reads, yielding one entry per CDR3 protein. The sample consists of about 7,000 distinct CDR3 sequences, approximately 32% of them appearing once. This sample is part of a study of esophageal squamous cell carcinoma under preoperative chemotherapy. The time point is: before preoperative PTX-NDP chemotherapy. Before surgery, patients were given preoperative paclitaxel-nedaplatin chemotherapy. CDR3 length: 14 amino acids. CDR1 and CDR2 (germline): SEHNR, FQNEAQ (reference sequence). Regarding the study as a whole: After treatment, tumor-infiltrating lymphocytes seemed to come partly from incoming peripheral T cells, not only local changes.

The TCR was taken from a human donor with esophageal squamous cell carcinoma. The donor label of this sample is uncertain. This chain links TRBV7-9 with TRBJ2-7; tentative D call: TRBD2 (5 bases). This sample was obtained from a patient given preoperative chemotherapy. Here the CDR3 DNA reads TGTGCCAGCAGCCCCGTGGAGCGGAACTACGAGCAGAACTTC. The encoded protein is CASSPVERNYEQNF.